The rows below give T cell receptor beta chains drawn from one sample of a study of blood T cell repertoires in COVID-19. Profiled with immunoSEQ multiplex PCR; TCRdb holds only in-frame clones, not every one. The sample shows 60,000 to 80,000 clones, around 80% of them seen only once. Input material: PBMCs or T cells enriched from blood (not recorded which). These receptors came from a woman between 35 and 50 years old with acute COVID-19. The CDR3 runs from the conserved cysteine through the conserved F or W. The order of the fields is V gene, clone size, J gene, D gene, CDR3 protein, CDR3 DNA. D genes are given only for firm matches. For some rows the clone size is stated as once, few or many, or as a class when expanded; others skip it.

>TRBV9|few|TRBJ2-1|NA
CASNGLGFDEQFF
TGTGCCAGCAACGGACTGGGGTTCGATGAGCAGTTCTTC
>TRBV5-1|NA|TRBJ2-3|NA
CASTLGLPGIDTQYF
TGCGCCAGCACACTGGGACTCCCTGGGATAGATACGCAGTATTTT
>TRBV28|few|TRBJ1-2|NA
CASSLNPTGSYGYTF
TGTGCCAGCAGCCTAAACCCCACCGGGAGCTATGGCTACACCTTC
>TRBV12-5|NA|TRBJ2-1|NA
CASGWQGIQGEQFF
TGTGCTAGTGGGTGGCAGGGGATTCAGGGTGAGCAGTTCTTC
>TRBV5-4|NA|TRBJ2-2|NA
CASSLWGQNTGELFF
TGTGCCAGCAGCTTGTGGGGACAAAACACCGGGGAGCTGTTTTTT
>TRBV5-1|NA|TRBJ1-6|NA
CASSLSGPGDGLSSPLHF
TGCGCCAGCAGCTTGTCTGGTCCAGGGGACGGGCTTAGTTCACCCCTCCACTTT
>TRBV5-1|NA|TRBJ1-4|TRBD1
CASSSDRASEKLFF
TGCGCCAGCAGCTCTGACAGGGCTTCTGAAAAACTGTTTTTT
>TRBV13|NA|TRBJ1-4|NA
CASSRAGLLNEKLFF
TGTGCCAGCAGCCGCGCGGGACTTTTAAATGAAAAACTGTTTTTT
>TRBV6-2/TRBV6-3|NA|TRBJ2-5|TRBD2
CASSRTSGLETQYF
TGTGCCAGCAGTCGGACTAGCGGCCTGGAGACCCAGTACTTC
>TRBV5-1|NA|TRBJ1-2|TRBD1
CASSPRTGGDYGYTF
TGCGCCAGCAGCCCGAGGACAGGGGGTGACTATGGCTACACCTTC
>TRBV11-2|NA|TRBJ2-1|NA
CASSLAGAYNEQFF
TGTGCCAGCAGCTTGGCAGGGGCGTACAATGAGCAGTTCTTC
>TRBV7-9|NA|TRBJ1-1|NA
CASSIGGTEAFF
TGTGCCAGCAGCATAGGAGGTACTGAAGCTTTCTTT
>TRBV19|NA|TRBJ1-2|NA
CASSIRGVNYGYTF
TGTGCCAGTAGTATCAGGGGCGTGAACTATGGCTACACCTTC
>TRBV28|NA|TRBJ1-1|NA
CASTTTTEAFF
TGTGCCAGCACGACAACCACTGAAGCTTTCTTT
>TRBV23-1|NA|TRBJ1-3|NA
CASSLGSSSGNTIYF
TGCGCCAGCAGTCTTGGCAGTTCCTCTGGAAACACCATATATTTT
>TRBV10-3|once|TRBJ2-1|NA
CAISEPRRVGNEQFF
TGTGCCATCAGTGAACCGCGGCGGGTTGGGAATGAGCAGTTCTTC
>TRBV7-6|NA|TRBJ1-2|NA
CASSSQPGTYYGYTF
TGTGCCAGCAGCTCACAACCCGGGACTTACTATGGCTACACCTTC
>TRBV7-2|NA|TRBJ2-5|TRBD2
CASSLVRGASSSQYF
TGTGCCAGCAGCTTAGTGCGGGGGGCTTCGTCTTCCCAGTACTTC
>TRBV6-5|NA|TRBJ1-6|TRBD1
CASSTSTGRGSPLHF
TGTGCCAGCAGCACTTCGACAGGGAGAGGCTCACCCCTCCACTTT
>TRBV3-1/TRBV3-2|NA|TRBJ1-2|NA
CASSQSFGSYGYTF
TGTGCCAGCAGCCAGTCCTTTGGGAGCTATGGCTACACCTTC
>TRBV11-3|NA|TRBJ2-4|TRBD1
CASSRGGQGRKDIQYF
TGTGCCAGCAGCCGAGGTGGACAGGGGAGAAAGGACATTCAGTACTTC
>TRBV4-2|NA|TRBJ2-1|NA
CASSLEAGRGAYNEQFF
TGTGCCAGCAGCCTTGAGGCGGGCCGCGGGGCCTACAATGAGCAGTTCTTC
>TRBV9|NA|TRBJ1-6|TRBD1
CASSVGPGGSDNSPLHF
TGTGCCAGCAGCGTAGGTCCAGGGGGCAGCGACAATTCACCCCTCCACTTT
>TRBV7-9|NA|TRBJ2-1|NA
CASSPEVGEQFF
TGTGCCAGCAGCCCGGAGGTTGGTGAGCAGTTCTTC
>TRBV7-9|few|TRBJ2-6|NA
CASSLPPGANVLTF
TGTGCCAGCAGCCTCCCCCCTGGGGCCAACGTCCTGACTTTC
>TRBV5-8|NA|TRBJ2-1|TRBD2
CASSDQHGRASYNEQFF
TGTGCCAGCAGCGACCAACACGGGAGGGCCTCCTACAATGAGCAGTTCTTC
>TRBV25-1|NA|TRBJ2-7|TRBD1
CASSPPSGQRSYEQYF
TGTGCCAGCAGTCCTCCTTCGGGACAGAGATCCTACGAGCAGTACTTC
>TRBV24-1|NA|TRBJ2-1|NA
CATSELGIQGIDEQFF
TGTGCCACCAGTGAGTTGGGTATCCAGGGTATTGATGAGCAGTTCTTC
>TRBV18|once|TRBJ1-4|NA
CASSPRAANEKLFF
TGTGCCAGCTCACCACGGGCTGCTAATGAAAAACTGTTTTTT
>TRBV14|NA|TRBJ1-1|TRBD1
CASSHYSGTGWMNTEAFF
TGTGCCAGCAGCCATTACTCCGGGACAGGGTGGATGAACACTGAAGCTTTCTTT
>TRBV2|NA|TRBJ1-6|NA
CARGRNNSPLHF
TGTGCTAGGGGTCGAAATAATTCACCCCTCCACTTT
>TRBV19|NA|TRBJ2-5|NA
CASSVGKETQYF
TGTGCCAGTAGTGTCGGGAAAGAGACCCAGTACTTC
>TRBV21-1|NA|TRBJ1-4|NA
CASSKDKGSNEKLFF
TGTGCCAGCAGCAAAGATAAGGGGTCGAATGAAAAACTGTTTTTT
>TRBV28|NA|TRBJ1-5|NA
CASSLAGSNQPQHF
TGTGCCAGCAGTTTGGCAGGGAGCAATCAGCCCCAGCATTTT
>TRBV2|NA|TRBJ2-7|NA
CASSEYGGTRSYEQYF
TGTGCCAGCAGTGAATATGGTGGGACACGGTCCTACGAGCAGTACTTC
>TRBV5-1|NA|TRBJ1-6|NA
CASSPQGAGSSPLHF
TGCGCCAGCAGCCCACAGGGCGCAGGGAGTTCACCCCTCCACTTT
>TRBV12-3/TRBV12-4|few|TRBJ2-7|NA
CASSYGARNEQYF
TGTGCCAGCAGTTATGGGGCTCGCAACGAGCAGTACTTC
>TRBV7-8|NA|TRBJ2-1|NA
CASSSISAAGAEQFF
TGTGCCAGCAGCTCTATTTCGGCGGCGGGGGCTGAGCAGTTCTTC
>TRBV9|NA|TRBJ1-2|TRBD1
CASSGRDRDFFDYTF
TGTGCCAGCAGCGGCCGGGACAGGGACTTTTTTGACTACACCTTC
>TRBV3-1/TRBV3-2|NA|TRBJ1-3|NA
CASSQQISGNTIYF
TGTGCCAGCAGCCAACAAATCTCTGGAAACACCATATATTTT
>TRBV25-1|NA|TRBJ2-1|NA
CASSEYQGNSYNEQFF
TGTGCCAGCAGTGAATATCAGGGAAACTCCTACAATGAGCAGTTCTTC